The 26 T cell receptor beta chains reported below all come from one sample, sequenced in a study of blood T cells in healthy people across ages (dated by TCRdb to the mid-2010s). Library creation used 5' RACE. TCRdb records Illumina HiSeq 2500 as the sequencer. A second PCR of roughly 7 to 11 cycles was performed with a sample-barcoded 5' primer and a J-beta primer mix. TCRdb cleaned the public reads at Q25 with fastp, built clones with MiXCR and kept in-frame beta chains. When rows share a CDR3 protein, they turn into one entry using the most common DNA and genes. The sample yields 750,000 to 850,000 distinct CDR3 sequences; approximately 25% were counted once. The ten most abundant clones make up under 4.5% of the sample. These records were also assigned to another study, of T cells of mothers and their children.

Specimen: blood. These receptors were obtained from a boy between 10 and 17 years old in good health.

The CDR3 sequence: CASSETGDYGYTF. The CDR3 DNA reads TGTGCCAGCAGCGAGACAGGGGATTATGGCTACACCTTC. This sequence joins TRBV2 and TRBJ1-2, with 8 bases fitting TRBD1. CDR1 and CDR2 (germline): SNHLY, FYNNEI. The J segment lost 5 bases and the V segment lost 6 bases, leaving 5 bases of the junction unmatched. The length of the CDR3 is 13 residues.

The CDR3 DNA reads TGTGCCAGCAGTTTGTCGTCGGGGGTGTGGAACACCGGGGAGCTGTTTTTT. Amino acids: CASSLSSGVWNTGELFF. The chain joins TRBV27 to TRBJ2-2; possible D gene TRBD2, 6 bases. CDR1 and CDR2 from the germline V gene are MNHEY and SMNVEV (reference sequence). V lost 3 bases to trimming and J lost 1 base, with 15 bases between them. This CDR3 has 17 residues.

The V gene is TRBV28, the J gene TRBJ2-5, with a possible D match to TRBD2 (6 bases). The J call may be faulty, since TRBJ2-7 better matches the DNA end. Germline V gene data show CDR1 as MDHEN and CDR2 as SYDVKM. There are 15 residues in the CDR3. The CDR3 spells CASSTNAGSDYEQYF. DNA of the CDR3: TGTGCCAGCAGCACGAACGCGGGATCCGACTACGAGCAGTACTTC.

This clonotype was observed a handful of times. This sequence joins TRBV5-1 and TRBJ2-4, with 7 bases aligning to TRBD1. The germline V gene encodes CDR1 SGHRS and CDR2 YFSETQ. With 5 bases clipped from V and 8 bases from J, the junction kept 10 bases outside the gene matches. The length of the CDR3 is 14 residues. The CDR3 loop reads CASRAQGEIDIQYF. The CDR3 DNA reads as TGCGCCAGCAGGGCGCAGGGGGAGATTGACATTCAGTACTTC.

This clonotype was observed once. The J gene is TRBJ2-5, the V gene TRBV7-8; D is undetermined. Germline V CDR1 and CDR2: SGHVS, FQNEAQ. The CDR3 totals 12 residues. V shed 6 bases and J shed 3 bases, with 8 bases lying between them. DNA for the CDR3: TGTGCCAGCAGACCACCAGAAGAGACCCAGTACTTC. Translation gives CASRPPEETQYF. The variable domain in full, completed from reference TRBV7-8 and TRBJ2-5, reads GAGVSQSPRYKVAKRGQDVALRCDPISGHVSLFWYQQALGQGPEFLTYFQNEAQLDKSGLPSDRFFAERPEGSVSTLKIQRTQQEDSAVYLCASRPPEETQYFGPGTRLLVL.

The CDR3, as DNA: TGTGCCAGCAGTTACCTGGGCGTCCAAGAGACCCAGTACTTC. Its translation is CASSYLGVQETQYF. The chain combines TRBV6-2 or TRBV6-3 with TRBJ2-1; no clear D gene. The J call is uncertain, as TRBJ2-5 better fits the DNA end. This CDR3 is built from 14 residues. Germline CDR1 reads MNHEY; CDR2 reads SVGEGT.

This clonotype was found a few times. The rearrangement links TRBV6-5 to TRBJ2-1; no definite D call. Looked up from germline, CDR1 is MNHEY and CDR2 is SVGAGI. Trimming removed 6 bases from V and 12 bases from J, with 15 bases in between. This CDR3 is 12 amino acids long. The CDR3 sequence is CASSTPGAGQFF. CDR3 sequence (DNA): TGTGCCAGCAGCACACCGGGCGCAGGGCAGTTCTTC.

The chain combines TRBV7-8 with TRBJ2-5; 7 nucleotides agree with TRBD2. The J call may be wrong; the DNA end is better matched by TRBJ2-7. The V gene's germline CDR1 is SGHVS and CDR2 FQNEAQ. The CDR3 spans 15 residues. In nucleotides, the CDR3 is TGTGCCAGCAGCTTGGCGGGAGTCTACTCCTACGAGCAGTACTTC. It is translated as CASSLAGVYSYEQYF.

This clonotype was detected only a few times. The junction departs from the called germline gene at one end, perhaps through a read error. This chain links TRBV7-7 with TRBJ2-1; no definite D call. The J call may be wrong; the DNA end is better matched by TRBJ2-5. The CDR3 has 12 residues. Germline V gives CDR1 SSHAT, CDR2 FNYEAQ (reference sequence). The CDR3 loop reads CASSLEVGTQYF. The CDR3 nucleotides read TGTGCTAGCAGCTTAGAGGTCGGGACCCAGTACTTC.

V and J are TRBV19 and TRBJ1-5; D is uncertain. V was cut by 5 bases and J by 0 bases, with 8 bases left in between. Germline CDR1 reads LNHDA; CDR2 reads SQIVND (reference sequence). The CDR3 loop spans 14 amino acids. The CDR3 loop is CASSGQSSNQPQHF. In DNA, the CDR3 is TGTGCCAGTAGTGGGCAGAGTAGCAATCAGCCCCAGCATTTT.

This clonotype has a handful of counts. This chain connects TRBV28 to TRBJ2-5; D possibly corresponds to TRBD2 (6 bases). The J call may not be correct, given that the DNA end is closer to TRBJ2-7. The germline CDR1 and CDR2 sequences are MDHEN and SYDVKM. The CDR3 is 14 amino acids. DNA for the CDR3: TGTGCCAGCAGCATACCGGGACTCTCCTACGAGCAGTACTTC. Translated: CASSIPGLSYEQYF.

The chain uses TRBV20-1 and TRBJ2-7; tentatively, D is TRBD2 (6 bases). The V end lost 6 bases, the J end lost 4 bases, and 16 bases lay between the germline ends. CDR3 length equals 13 residues. Germline CDR1 is DFQATT and CDR2 is SNEGSKA (reference sequence). The CDR3 reads CSALTGTPYEQYF. CDR3 coding DNA: TGCAGTGCCCTTACCGGGACTCCATACGAGCAGTACTTC.

The V call is TRBV10-2, the J call TRBJ1-6; TRBD1 matches 9 bases. V gave up 10 bases and J gave up 7 bases; unmatched junction bases: 8. The CDR3 is 14 amino acids. CDR1 is WSHSY and CDR2 is SAAADI in the germline V gene. CDR3 sequence (DNA): TGCGCCACCAAAAAGGACAGGGGAAATTCACCCCTCCACTTT. It yields the protein CATKKDRGNSPLHF.

The V call is TRBV20-1, the J call TRBJ2-6; D not resolved. Trimming took 6 bases from V and 9 from J, leaving 15 bases between them. This CDR3 has 13 amino acids. The V gene's germline CDR1 is DFQATT and CDR2 SNEGSKA (reference sequence). Here the CDR3 DNA reads TGCAGTGCCAGGACCGATACTAACAACGTCCTGACTTTC. Translated: CSARTDTNNVLTF.

This clonotype came up a few times. This chain links TRBV28 with TRBJ2-1, with TRBD2 matching over 8 bases. Germline loops: CDR1 MDHEN, CDR2 SYDVKM. V lost 1 base to trimming and J lost 7 bases; unmatched junction nucleotides: 6. The CDR3 has 15 amino acids. The CDR3 sequence: CASSLSPGGGNEQFF. In DNA form, the CDR3 reads TGTGCCAGCAGTTTATCCCCGGGAGGGGGAAATGAGCAGTTCTTC.

This clonotype was detected a few times. The V call is TRBV28, the J call TRBJ2-1; D is uncertain. In germline, CDR1 is MDHEN, CDR2 SYDVKM. The CDR3 covers 15 residues. V was clipped by 3 bases and J by 2 bases, with 11 bases between them. CDR3 coding DNA: TGTGCCAGCAGTTTGTTTCGGCTGGCCTACAATGAGCAGTTCTTC. It translates to CASSLFRLAYNEQFF.

This clonotype was detected ten times or more. The CDR3 spells CASSVRAGLYNEQFF. CDR3 nucleotides: TGTGCCAGCAGTGTGAGGGCGGGGTTGTACAATGAGCAGTTCTTC. The V gene is TRBV28, the J gene TRBJ2-1, with TRBD2 as a possible D gene (6 bases). Germline V gene sequence: CDR1 MDHEN, CDR2 SYDVKM. V was trimmed by 5 bases and J by 4 bases, leaving 15 bases between them. This CDR3 comprises 15 residues. Filled out from reference TRBV28 and TRBJ2-1, the complete variable domain reads DVKVTQSSRYLVKRTGEKVFLECVQDMDHENMFWYRQDPGLGLRLIYFSYDVKMKEKGDIPEGYSVSREKKERFSLILESASTNQTSMYLCASSVRAGLYNEQFFGPGTRLTVL.

This clonotype was counted a few times. This CDR3 reads CASSPRGQRKPRGNTIYF. The DNA of the CDR3 is TGTGCCAGCAGTCCCCGCGGACAGCGGAAACCTAGGGGAAACACCATATATTTT. V and J are TRBV28 and TRBJ1-3; D perhaps matches TRBD1 (6 bases). The V end lost 5 bases, the J end lost 4 bases, and 24 bases lay between the germline ends. In germline, CDR1 is MDHEN, CDR2 SYDVKM. There are 18 residues in the CDR3.

This clonotype was counted between two and nine times. A much larger clonotype is one base distant, so this may be a read error. This chain uses TRBV9 with TRBJ2-1; D unresolved. The better agreement between TRBJ2-7 and the DNA end casts doubt on the J call. Germline CDR1 SGDLS, CDR2 YYNGEE. This CDR3 has 12 residues. The CDR3 here is CASSRFLNEQYF. CDR3 DNA: TGTGCCAGCAGTAGATTTCTAAATGAGCAGTACTTC.

There are a few counts of this clonotype. The gene calls are TRBV20-1 and TRBJ2-5; D is unresolved. The CDR3 consists of 14 residues. The ends were cut back, 0 bases at V and 0 bases at J, with 8 bases in the middle. CDR1 is DFQATT and CDR2 is SNEGSKA in the germline V gene (reference sequence). In DNA, the CDR3 is TGCAGTGCTAGAGATTTGGGTTACCAAGAGACCCAGTACTTC. Residues: CSARDLGYQETQYF.

Remarks on this clonotype: One junction end does not reproduce the germline sequence, and a read error may be involved. The V and J genes are TRBV5-6 and TRBJ2-7, with D maybe TRBD2 (7 bases). Germline V gene lookup returns CDR1 SGHDT and CDR2 YYEEEE. The CDR3 consists of 17 residues. In DNA, the CDR3 is TGTGCCAGCACCAACTTGGGGGGGCACCGGAGCTCCTACGAGCGGTACTTC. Residues: CASTNLGGHRSSYERYF.

This clonotype was recorded many times. J is TRBJ1-2 and V is TRBV28; D uncertain. The CDR3 runs to 11 residues. In germline, CDR1 is MDHEN, CDR2 SYDVKM. V was trimmed by 2 bases and J by 5 bases, leaving 3 bases between them. Here the CDR3 DNA reads TGTGCCAGCAGTTTAAGATATGGCTACACCTTC. The encoded protein is CASSLRYGYTF.

At least ten counts were recorded for this clonotype. The chain recombines TRBV29-1 with TRBJ2-5; D might be TRBD2 (7 bases). The CDR3 is 16 amino acids. Trimming removed 2 bases at V and 5 bases at J, with 21 bases between. The germline V gene has CDR1 SQVTM and CDR2 ANQGSEA. The CDR3 region has the DNA TGCAGCGTTGAACGAATTCGGGGGCCGGGGGGCGAGACCCAGTACTTC. Encoded protein: CSVERIRGPGGETQYF. Full variable domain (remainder filled in from reference TRBV29-1 and TRBJ2-5): SAVISQKPSRDICQRGTSLTIQCQVDSQVTMMFWYRQQPGQSLTLIATANQGSEATYESGFVIDKFPISRPNLTFSTLTVSNMSPEDSSIYLCSVERIRGPGGETQYFGPGTRLLVL.

The J gene is TRBJ2-5, the V gene TRBV9; D uncertain. The DNA end is more similar to TRBJ2-7, so the J call may be wrong. CDR1 is SGDLS and CDR2 is YYNGEE in the germline V gene. This CDR3 comprises 14 residues. The CDR3 DNA reads as TGTGCCAGCAGCGTAGATCAGGTCAACTACGAGCAGTACTTC. The encoded protein is CASSVDQVNYEQYF.

The sample holds many counts of this clonotype. This sequence joins TRBV20-1 and TRBJ1-4; TRBD1 is a possible D gene (5 bases). Trimming took off 3 bases at V and 6 bases at J, with 11 bases between the two ends. This CDR3 is 13 amino acids long. The germline V gene encodes CDR1 DFQATT and CDR2 SNEGSKA (reference sequence). The CDR3 DNA reads as TGCAGTGCTAGGGGGATGGGGGATGAAAAACTGTTTTTT. Translating gives CSARGMGDEKLFF.

The chain combines TRBV4-1 with TRBJ2-1, with TRBD2 matching 8 bases. CDR1 is MGHRA and CDR2 is YSYEKL in the germline V gene. The CDR3 has 17 amino acids. V lost 0 bases, J lost 7 bases, and 11 bases stayed unmatched. CDR3 sequence: CASSQDGAGGLRNEQFF. CDR3 in DNA: TGCGCCAGCAGCCAAGACGGGGCGGGGGGCCTGAGGAATGAGCAGTTCTTC.